This T cell receptor (beta chain) was sequenced during a study of blood T cell repertoires in COVID-19. Study-wide background: Acute and convalescent COVID-19 samples came from the United States, Italy and Spain.

Trimming cost V 3 bases and J 2 bases, with 12 bases left between them. This CDR3 region has 15 residues. From germline, CDR1 is SGHAT and CDR2 FQNNGV. Seattle's enrolled individuals joined amid active infection and were then monitored longitudinally. Per the authors' pipeline: From reference gene primer amplification, estimates of nucleated cell counts were derived. Sequenced by immunoSEQ multiplex PCR; TCRdb stores in-frame clones only, minus some. V, J and clone size reflect that table, while D and trimming were determined from the DNA. The table shows 250,000 to 400,000 clones, with about nine tenths occurring only once.

The chain employs TRBV11-2 and TRBJ2-3, with TRBD2 as a possible D gene (6 bases). Sequenced material: peripheral blood. The receptor was isolated from a woman aged 25 to 39 with COVID-19, enrolled during active disease. CDR3 DNA sequence: TGTGCCAGCAGCTTTTTGGGGGGTACCACAGATACGCAGTATTTT. Residues: CASSFLGGTTDTQYF.